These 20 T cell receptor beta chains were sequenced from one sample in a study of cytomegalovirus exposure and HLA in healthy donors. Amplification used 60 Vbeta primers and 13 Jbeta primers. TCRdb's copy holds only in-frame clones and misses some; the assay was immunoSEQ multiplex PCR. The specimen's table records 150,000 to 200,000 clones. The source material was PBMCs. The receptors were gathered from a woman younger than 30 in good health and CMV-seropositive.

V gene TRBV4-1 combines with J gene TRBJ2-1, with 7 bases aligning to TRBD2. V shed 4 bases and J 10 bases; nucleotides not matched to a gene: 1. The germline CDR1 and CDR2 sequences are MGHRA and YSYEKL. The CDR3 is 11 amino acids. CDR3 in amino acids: CASSPGLEQFF. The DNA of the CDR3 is TGCGCCAGCAGCCCGGGACTAGAGCAGTTCTTC.

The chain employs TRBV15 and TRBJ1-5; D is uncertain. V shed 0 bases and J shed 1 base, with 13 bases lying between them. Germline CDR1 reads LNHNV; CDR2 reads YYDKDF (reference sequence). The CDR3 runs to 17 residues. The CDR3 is CATSRDLQVSSNQPQHF. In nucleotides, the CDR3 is TGTGCCACCAGCAGAGATCTCCAGGTCTCGAGCAATCAGCCCCAGCATTTT.

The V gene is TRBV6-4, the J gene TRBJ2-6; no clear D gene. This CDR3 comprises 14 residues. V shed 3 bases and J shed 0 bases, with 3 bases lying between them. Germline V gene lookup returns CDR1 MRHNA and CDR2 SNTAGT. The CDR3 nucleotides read TGTGCCAGCAGTGAGCGCTCTGGGGCCAACGTCCTGACTTTC. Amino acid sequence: CASSERSGANVLTF.

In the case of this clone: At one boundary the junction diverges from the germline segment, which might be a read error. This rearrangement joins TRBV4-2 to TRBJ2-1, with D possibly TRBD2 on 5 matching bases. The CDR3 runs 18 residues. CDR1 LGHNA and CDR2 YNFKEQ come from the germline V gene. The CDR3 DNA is TGTGCCAGCGGCCAAGAGGCCCAAGAGGGTAGCTCCTACAATGAGCAGTTCTTC. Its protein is CASGQEAQEGSSYNEQFF.

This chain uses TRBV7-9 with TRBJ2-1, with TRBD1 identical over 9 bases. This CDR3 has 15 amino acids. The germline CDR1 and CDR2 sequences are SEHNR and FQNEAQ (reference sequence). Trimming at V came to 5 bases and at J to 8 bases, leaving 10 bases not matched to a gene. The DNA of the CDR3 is TGTGCCAGCAGCCAAAGGGACAGGGAAAGCCATGAGCAGTTCTTC. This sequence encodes CASSQRDRESHEQFF.

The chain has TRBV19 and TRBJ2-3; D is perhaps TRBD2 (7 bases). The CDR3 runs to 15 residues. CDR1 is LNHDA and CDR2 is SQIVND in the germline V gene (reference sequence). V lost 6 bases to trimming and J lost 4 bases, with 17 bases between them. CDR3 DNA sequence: TGTGCCAGTAGGATGGAGGGGAGGGGGGCAGATACGCAGTATTTT. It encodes CASRMEGRGADTQYF.

As DNA, the CDR3 is TGTGCCAGCAGCTTATCTAGCGGGGGGACCGGGGAGCTGTTTTTT. This codes for CASSLSSGGTGELFF. The rearrangement links TRBV7-3 to TRBJ2-2; TRBD2 matches 11 bases. With V trimmed by 2 bases and J by 5 bases, 1 base remained unmatched. The germline gives CDR1 SGHTA, CDR2 FQGTGA. This CDR3 is built from 15 residues.

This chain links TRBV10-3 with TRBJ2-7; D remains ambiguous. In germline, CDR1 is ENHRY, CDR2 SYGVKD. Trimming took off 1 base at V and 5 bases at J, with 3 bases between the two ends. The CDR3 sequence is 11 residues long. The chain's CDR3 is CAISEFNEQYF. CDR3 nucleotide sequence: TGTGCCATCAGTGAGTTTAACGAGCAGTACTTC.

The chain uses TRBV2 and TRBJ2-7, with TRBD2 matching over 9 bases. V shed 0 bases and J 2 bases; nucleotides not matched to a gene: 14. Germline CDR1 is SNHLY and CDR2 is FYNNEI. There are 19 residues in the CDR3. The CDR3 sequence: CASSEARGLAGTHPYEQYF. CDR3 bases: TGTGCCAGCAGTGAAGCGAGGGGCCTAGCGGGAACACATCCCTACGAGCAGTACTTC. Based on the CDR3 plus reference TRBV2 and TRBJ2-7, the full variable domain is EPEVTQTPSHQVTQMGQEVILRCVPISNHLYFYWYRQILGQKVEFLVSFYNNEISEKSEIFDDQFSVERPDGSNFTLKIRSTKLEDSAMYFCASSEARGLAGTHPYEQYFGPGTRLTVT.

For the CDR3, the DNA is TGCGCCAGCAGCCCCAGCCAGGGGAAAGCCGGGGAGCTGTTTTTT. The encoded protein is CASSPSQGKAGELFF. The chain employs TRBV5-1 and TRBJ2-2; TRBD1 is a possible D gene (6 bases). The germline CDR1 and CDR2 sequences are SGHRS and YFSETQ. This CDR3 is 15 amino acids long. V lost 4 bases, J lost 6 bases, and 16 bases lay in between.

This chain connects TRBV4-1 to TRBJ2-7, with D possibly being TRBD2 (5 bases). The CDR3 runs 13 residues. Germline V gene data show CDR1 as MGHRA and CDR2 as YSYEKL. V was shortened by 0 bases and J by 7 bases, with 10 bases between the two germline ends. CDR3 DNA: TGCGCCAGCAGCCAAGAATTAAGAGGGGAGCAGTACTTC. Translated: CASSQELRGEQYF.

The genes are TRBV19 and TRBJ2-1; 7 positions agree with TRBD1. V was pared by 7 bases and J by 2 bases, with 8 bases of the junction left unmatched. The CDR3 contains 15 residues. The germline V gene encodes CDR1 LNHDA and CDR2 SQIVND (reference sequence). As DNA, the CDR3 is TGTGCCAGTAAAGTGGAAGGGGGCACCTACAATGAGCAGTTCTTC. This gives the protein CASKVEGGTYNEQFF.

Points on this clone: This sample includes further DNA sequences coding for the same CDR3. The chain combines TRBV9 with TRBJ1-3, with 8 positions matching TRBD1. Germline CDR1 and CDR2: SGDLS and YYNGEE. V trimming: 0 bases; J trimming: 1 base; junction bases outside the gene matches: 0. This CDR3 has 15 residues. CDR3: CASSVGQGSGNTIYF. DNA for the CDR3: TGTGCCAGCAGCGTAGGACAGGGGTCTGGAAACACCATATATTTT.

Here the CDR3 DNA reads TGCGCCAGCAGCCAAGACAGGGGGGTCGATGAGCAGTTCTTC. Amino acid sequence: CASSQDRGVDEQFF. The chain is built from TRBV4-3 and TRBJ2-1, with a weak D call TRBD1 (7 bases). From germline, CDR1 is LGHNA and CDR2 YSLEER. CDR3 length: 14 amino acids. With 0 bases removed from V and 8 bases from J, the gap between germline ends came to 11 bases.

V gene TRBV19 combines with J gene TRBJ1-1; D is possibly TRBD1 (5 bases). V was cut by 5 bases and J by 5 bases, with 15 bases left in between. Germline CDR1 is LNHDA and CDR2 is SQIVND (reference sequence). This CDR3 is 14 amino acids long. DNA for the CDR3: TGTGCCAGTAGTCCCGACAGTCTCTGGACTGAAGCTTTCTTT. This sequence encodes CASSPDSLWTEAFF.

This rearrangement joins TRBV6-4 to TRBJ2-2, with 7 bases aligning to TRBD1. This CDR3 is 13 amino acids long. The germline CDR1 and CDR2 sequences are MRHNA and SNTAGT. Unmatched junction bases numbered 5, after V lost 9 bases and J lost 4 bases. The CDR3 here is CASSTGITGELFF. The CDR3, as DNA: TGTGCCAGTTCGACAGGGATCACCGGGGAGCTGTTTTTT.

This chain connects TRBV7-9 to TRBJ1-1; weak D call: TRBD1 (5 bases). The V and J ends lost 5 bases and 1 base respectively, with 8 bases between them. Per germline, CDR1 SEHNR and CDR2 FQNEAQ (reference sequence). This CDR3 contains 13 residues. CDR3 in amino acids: CASSPQGNTEAFF. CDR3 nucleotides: TGTGCCAGCAGCCCTCAGGGGAACACTGAAGCTTTCTTT.

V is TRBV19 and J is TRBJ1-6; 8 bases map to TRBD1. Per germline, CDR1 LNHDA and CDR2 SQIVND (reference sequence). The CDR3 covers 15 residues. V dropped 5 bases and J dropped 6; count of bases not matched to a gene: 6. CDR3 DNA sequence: TGTGCCAGTAGTCCAACCGGGACAGGTAATTCACCCCTCCACTTT. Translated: CASSPTGTGNSPLHF.

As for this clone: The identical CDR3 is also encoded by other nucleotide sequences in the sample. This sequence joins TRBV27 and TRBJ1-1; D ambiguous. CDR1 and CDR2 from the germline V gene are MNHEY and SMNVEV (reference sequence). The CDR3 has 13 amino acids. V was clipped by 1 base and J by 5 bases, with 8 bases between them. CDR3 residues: CASSLFRETEAFF. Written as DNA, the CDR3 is TGTGCCAGCAGTTTATTCCGTGAGACTGAAGCTTTCTTT.

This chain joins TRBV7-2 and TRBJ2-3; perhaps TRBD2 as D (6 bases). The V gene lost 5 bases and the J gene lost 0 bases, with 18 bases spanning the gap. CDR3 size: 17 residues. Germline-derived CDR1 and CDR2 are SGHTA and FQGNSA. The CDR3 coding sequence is TGTGCCAGCAGCCCGAGGGACTCCCGTGCTAGCACAGATACGCAGTATTTT. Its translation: CASSPRDSRASTDTQYF. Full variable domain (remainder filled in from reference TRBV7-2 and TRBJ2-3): GAGVSQSPSNKVTEKGKDVELRCDPISGHTALYWYRQSLGQGLEFLIYFQGNSAPDKSGLPSDRFSAERTGGSVSTLTIQRTQQEDSAVYLCASSPRDSRASTDTQYFGPGTRLTVL.